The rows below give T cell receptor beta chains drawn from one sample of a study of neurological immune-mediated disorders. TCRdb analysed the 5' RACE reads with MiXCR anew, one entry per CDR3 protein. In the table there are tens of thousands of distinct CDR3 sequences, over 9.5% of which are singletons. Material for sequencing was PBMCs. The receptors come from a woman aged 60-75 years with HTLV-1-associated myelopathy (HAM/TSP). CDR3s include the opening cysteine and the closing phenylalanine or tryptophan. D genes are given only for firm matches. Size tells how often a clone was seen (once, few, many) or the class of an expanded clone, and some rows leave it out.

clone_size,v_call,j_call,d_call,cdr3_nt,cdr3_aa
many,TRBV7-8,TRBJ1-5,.,TGTGCCAGCAGCTTAGACAATCAGCCCCAGCATTTT,CASSLDNQPQHF
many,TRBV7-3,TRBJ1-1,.,TGTGCCAGCAGCGTCGGGGGGGGCGCGAACACTGAAGCTTTCTTT,CASSVGGGANTEAFF
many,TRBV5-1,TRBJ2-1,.,TGCGCCAGCAGCTCCTTTCCAGGACCCGGCTCCTACAATGAGCAGTTCTTC,CASSSFPGPGSYNEQFF
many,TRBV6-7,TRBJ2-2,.,TGTGCCAGAATGGAGCGGGCGAACACCGGGGAGCTGTTTTTT,CARMERANTGELFF
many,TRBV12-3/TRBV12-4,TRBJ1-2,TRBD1,TGTGCCAGCAGCGCCTTGGGGACAGGGTCTGGGGGCGGCTACACCTTC,CASSALGTGSGGGYTF
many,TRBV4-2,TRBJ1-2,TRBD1,TGTGCCAGCAGCCAGGGACAGGGGCTAAGCTATGGCTACACCTTC,CASSQGQGLSYGYTF
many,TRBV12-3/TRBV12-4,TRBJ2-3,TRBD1,TGTGCCAGCGGTGACAGGGTTGAGCCAGATACGCAGTATTTT,CASGDRVEPDTQYF
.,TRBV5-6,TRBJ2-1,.,TGTGCCAGCAGCCCCGTTGAGCGGGCCTCCAATGAGCAGTTCTTC,CASSPVERASNEQFF
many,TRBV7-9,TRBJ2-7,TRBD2,TGTGCCAGCAGCTTGGCGGGAGACCACGAGCAGTACTTC,CASSLAGDHEQYF
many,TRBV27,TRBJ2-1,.,TGTGCCAGCAGTTTTATCGCGGGGAGCTCCTACAATGAGCAGTTCTTC,CASSFIAGSSYNEQFF